These T cell receptor beta chains were read from a single sample in a study of blood T cells in healthy people across ages. From the 5' RACE reads, TCRdb called clonotypes with MiXCR, one entry per CDR3 protein. The profile shows some 890,000 distinct CDR3 sequences, approximately 32% of them singletons. A further study also used this sample, focusing on T cells of mothers and their children.

Sequencing was performed on blood. These receptors were obtained from a woman aged 40 to 55 in good health. Each CDR3 is given with its conserved first and last residue. D genes are given only for firm matches. Expanded clones are given a class, and other clones once, few, many or no size at all.

TGTGCCAGCAGCTTAACGACAACCATGAACACTGAAGCTTTCTTT CASSLTTTMNTEAFF TRBJ1-1 - - TRBV7-2
TGCAGCGGTCGAATATCCCCGGGACTAGCGGGACTGCCTACGCAGTATTTT CSGRISPGLAGLPTQYF TRBJ2-3 TRBD2 many TRBV29-1
TGTGCCAGCTCCAGGCCGGGGGAGACCCAGTACTTC CASSRPGETQYF TRBJ2-5 - few TRBV18
TGCAGTGCTAGAGAGGCAGCTGCTGCACATCAGCCCCAGCATTTT CSAREAAAAHQPQHF TRBJ1-5 - - TRBV20-1
TGCGCCAGCAGCCTGGGGCAGGGGTGGGATCAGCCCCAGCATTTT CASSLGQGWDQPQHF TRBJ1-5 - - TRBV5-1
TGTGCCAGCAGCTTCGAAGGACAGGCGCCCTATGGCTACACCTTC CASSFEGQAPYGYTF TRBJ1-2 TRBD1 few TRBV7-2
TGTGCCAGCAGGACGGGGGAGTTTCAGCCCCAGCATTTT CASRTGEFQPQHF TRBJ1-5 - few TRBV6-1
TGTGCCAGCAGCTTAGGTCTAGCGGGAGAAATAGAGACCCAGTACTTC CASSLGLAGEIETQYF TRBJ2-5 TRBD2 - TRBV11-2
TGTGCCAGCAGTTTAGTCTCCGCGGGGAACACCGGGGAGCTGTTTTTT CASSLVSAGNTGELFF TRBJ2-2 - - TRBV12-3/TRBV12-4
TGTGCCAGCAGCCCTGGGCGGATGACAGGGAAGGGGGCTGAAGCTTTCTTT CASSPGRMTGKGAEAFF TRBJ1-1 TRBD1 few TRBV7-9
TGTGCCAGCAGCTTAGGTTCGGGGATTGGAAACACCATATATTTT CASSLGSGIGNTIYF TRBJ1-3 - - TRBV7-2
TGTGCCAGCTCACGAACCCAGGGGGATGAGCAGTTCTTC CASSRTQGDEQFF TRBJ2-1 TRBD1 - TRBV18
TGTGCCAGCAGCTATGACAGGGGACATGGAAACACCATATATTTT CASSYDRGHGNTIYF TRBJ1-3 TRBD1 - TRBV2
TGCAGCGTTGTTTGGGGTGATGGCTACACCTTC CSVVWGDGYTF TRBJ1-2 - - TRBV29-1
TGTGCCAGCTCACCACCGTTAGGCTACGAGCAGTACTTC CASSPPLGYEQYF TRBJ2-7 - many TRBV18
TGCAGTGCTAGAGGGCCCCAGAACAACCGTGAGCAGTTCTTC CSARGPQNNREQFF TRBJ2-1 - - TRBV20-1
TGTGCCAGCAGCGCGGCGGGACAGGGCTCTGAAGCTTTCTTT CASSAAGQGSEAFF TRBJ1-1 TRBD1 - TRBV7-3
TGTGCCAGCAGCCAAGTTTGGGACACTGGGGACCAGTACTTC CASSQVWDTGDQYF TRBJ2-5 - many TRBV3-1
TGTGCCTGCTTGACAGACCCCTACGAGCAGTACTTC CACLTDPYEQYF TRBJ2-7 - few TRBV28
TGTGCCACCAGCAGAGTGGGGAAACTGTTTTTT CATSRVGKLFF TRBJ1-4 - few TRBV15
TGCGCCAGCAGCTGGGGGGGCCGGGACGACTACAATGAGCAGTACTTC CASSWGGRDDYNEQYF TRBJ2-7 - - TRBV5-1
TGTGCCAGCAGAGAGGGACAGGTGGGAGGGTACGAGCAGTACTTC CASREGQVGGYEQYF TRBJ2-7 - many TRBV12-3/TRBV12-4
TGTGCCACCAGCAGAGATCGGGTGGTAGTAGCCAAAAACATTCAGTACTTC CATSRDRVVVAKNIQYF TRBJ2-4 - many TRBV15
TGTGCCACCGGGAACAGGGTATGGGCCTATGGCTACACCTTC CATGNRVWAYGYTF TRBJ1-2 - few TRBV28
TGCGCCAGCAGCTTTTCAGGGTTCGGCGAGCAGTACTTC CASSFSGFGEQYF TRBJ2-7 - - TRBV5-1
TGTGCCATCAGTGAGCGGAGACAGGGGGCTGGCACTGAAGCTTTCTTT CAISERRQGAGTEAFF TRBJ1-1 TRBD1 - TRBV10-3
TGTGCTAGTGGTTTGGCTCCAGGCTACGAGCAGTACTTC CASGLAPGYEQYF TRBJ2-7 - many TRBV12-5
TGTGCCACCAGACAAGATTGGGGTAGCTATGGCTACACCTTC CATRQDWGSYGYTF TRBJ1-2 - - TRBV15
TGTGCCACCAGTGATGCAGCGGGGGGGATAAACGATGAGCAGTTCTTC CATSDAAGGINDEQFF TRBJ2-1 TRBD2 many TRBV24-1
TGCGCCAGCAGCTTTTCGACAGGTTTCCCCTACGAGCAGTACTTC CASSFSTGFPYEQYF TRBJ2-7 - few TRBV4-1
TGTGCCAGCTCACCAATAGCGGGGGATTCCTACGAGCAGTACTTC CASSPIAGDSYEQYF TRBJ2-7 TRBD2 few TRBV18
TGTGCCAGCAGCCAGGGTTTCGACAGAGCCCCACGGGACGAGCAGTACTTC CASSQGFDRAPRDEQYF TRBJ2-7 - few TRBV14
TGTGCCTGGAGTCCCCGGTGGAACAGGGAAGAGACCCAGTACTTC CAWSPRWNREETQYF TRBJ2-5 - - TRBV30
TGTGCCAGCAGCCCGGGACTAGCGGGGGGCACAGATACGCAGTATTTT CASSPGLAGGTDTQYF TRBJ2-3 TRBD2 many TRBV7-3
TGTGCCAGCAGCTTTGGCACGGCGGGTTACACTGAAGCTTTCTTT CASSFGTAGYTEAFF TRBJ1-1 - - TRBV7-9